Following are 19 T cell receptor beta chains from one sample sequenced in a study of shared clonotypes between healthy human individuals (dated by TCRdb to 2019 to 2021). Library prep was done by the immunoSEQ multiplex PCR assay. TCRdb obtained this table from immuneACCESS and retained in-frame rearrangements with V and J assigned. These tables miss some clones; where compared with another copy, unresolved V genes account for less than half of the shortfall, and the remainder is unexplained. Present in this sample are about 690,000 clones, roughly 88% of which were seen just once. Around a third of the sample goes to the ten largest clones. Source material: memory CD8+ T cells from PBMCs. Taken with the paper, the label for cell subset or site translates to: CD45RO+ cells pooled with CCR7-negative TemRA cells. These receptors originate from a man aged 18-30 years in good health. Some clones in this sample may be carry-over from other donors' samples.

This chain connects TRBV27 to TRBJ2-7; 9 bases fit TRBD2. J was trimmed by 3 bases and V by 5 bases; bases with no gene match: 5. The CDR3 has 14 residues. CDR1 is MNHEY and CDR2 is SMNVEV in the germline V gene (reference sequence). Written as DNA, the CDR3 is TGTGCCAGCAGTCCACTAGCGGGCAACTACGAGCAGTACTTC. As protein: CASSPLAGNYEQYF.

The rearrangement links TRBV6-6 to TRBJ2-3, with unresolved D. The V gene's germline CDR1 is MNHNY and CDR2 SVGAGI (reference sequence). The CDR3 has 14 residues. Trimming removed 6 bases at V and 2 bases at J, with 12 bases between. The CDR3 DNA sequence: TGTGCCAGCAGCTTGGGTGCAAACACAGATACGCAGTATTTT. As protein: CASSLGANTDTQYF.

The chain uses TRBV29-1 and TRBJ2-6; D gene unclear. The CDR3 length is 15 residues. Trimming took off 0 bases at V and 3 bases at J, with 9 bases between the two ends. The germline V gene has CDR1 SQVTM and CDR2 ANQGSEA. CDR3: CSVEDQRVGANVLTF. CDR3 nucleotides: TGCAGCGTTGAAGATCAAAGGGTTGGGGCCAACGTCCTGACTTTC.

This clone was detected a few times. V is TRBV2 and J is TRBJ2-7; the match to TRBD2 covers 7 bases. The CDR3 loop spans 13 amino acids. V gave up 1 base and J gave up 3 bases; unmatched junction bases: 0. The germline V gene has CDR1 SNHLY and CDR2 FYNNEI. CDR3 amino acids: CASSEGTSYEQYF. CDR3 coding DNA: TGTGCCAGCAGTGAAGGGACTAGCTACGAGCAGTACTTC.

The chain combines TRBV5-1 with TRBJ1-1; no reliable D call. V was pared by 0 bases and J by 3 bases, with 6 bases between. This CDR3 has 13 amino acids. Per germline, CDR1 SGHRS and CDR2 YFSETQ. The CDR3 DNA follows: TGCGCCAGCAGCTTGGCGATAGACACTGAAGCTTTCTTT. It translates to CASSLAIDTEAFF.

This CDR3 is CASTHTKEVGTQYF. DNA for the CDR3: TGTGCCAGCACTCATACTAAAGAGGTGGGGACCCAGTACTTC. This chain uses TRBV6-1 with TRBJ2-5; D is unclear. This CDR3 has 14 amino acids. V dropped 7 bases and J dropped 7 bases, with 19 bases sitting between them. CDR1 and CDR2 (germline): MNHNS, SASEGT.

This clone showed up just once. The rearrangement links TRBV4-3 to TRBJ1-3; 8 nucleotides line up with TRBD1. Trimming took 0 bases from V and 0 from J; bases not matched to a gene: 4. This CDR3 region has 17 residues. The germline V gene encodes CDR1 LGHNA and CDR2 YSLEER. DNA for the CDR3: TGCGCCAGCAGCCAAGATGGGACAGGCCTCTCTGGAAACACCATATATTTT. Encoded protein: CASSQDGTGLSGNTIYF.

The DNA of the CDR3 is TGTGCCACCGATGACGGTAACTCCTACGAGCAGTACTTC. Residues: CATDDGNSYEQYF. V gene TRBV19 combines with J gene TRBJ2-7; no definite D call. V shed 10 bases and J shed 0 bases, with 13 bases lying between them. The CDR3 has 13 residues. Germline loops: CDR1 LNHDA, CDR2 SQIVND (reference sequence).

The chain carries TRBV14 and TRBJ2-7; TRBD1 matches at 7 bases. The germline gives CDR1 SGHDN, CDR2 FVKESK. The CDR3 is 16 amino acids. Germline trimming cut 0 bases from V and 3 bases from J; bases unmatched to any gene: 8. The CDR3 DNA follows: TGTGCCAGCAGCCAAGATCAGGGACAGCCTTTCTACGAGCAGTACTTC. Residues: CASSQDQGQPFYEQYF.

The chain joins TRBV5-1 to TRBJ2-7; the match to TRBD2 covers 8 bases. The CDR3 is 15 residues long. V shed 2 bases, J shed 2 bases, and the junction held 6 bases outside the gene matches. The germline V gene encodes CDR1 SGHRS and CDR2 YFSETQ. CDR3 sequence reads: CASSFTSGATYEQYF. DNA for the CDR3: TGCGCCAGCAGCTTCACTAGCGGAGCGACCTACGAGCAGTACTTC.

CDR3 coding DNA: TGTGCCAGCACCATATTTATGGGGACAGGGGATCCCGGGGAGCTGTTTTTT. Translation gives CASTIFMGTGDPGELFF. This chain connects TRBV7-8 to TRBJ2-2, with 10 nucleotides matching TRBD1. This CDR3 is 17 amino acids long. The junction had 14 bases not matched to a gene; V was cut back by 7 bases and J by 6 bases. CDR1 is SGHVS and CDR2 is FQNEAQ in the germline V gene. The full variable domain, rest sourced from reference TRBV7-8 and TRBJ2-2, is GAGVSQSPRYKVAKRGQDVALRCDPISGHVSLFWYQQALGQGPEFLTYFQNEAQLDKSGLPSDRFFAERPEGSVSTLKIQRTQQEDSAVYLCASTIFMGTGDPGELFFGEGSRLTVL.

V usage is TRBV15 and J usage is TRBJ1-4; no clear D gene. Germline V gives CDR1 LNHNV, CDR2 YYDKDF (reference sequence). With 7 bases removed from V and 8 bases from J, the gap between germline ends came to 17 bases. This CDR3 comprises 14 residues. This chain's CDR3 is CATTQQAREEKLFF. For the CDR3, the DNA is TGTGCCACCACCCAGCAGGCCCGGGAGGAAAAACTGTTTTTT.

The V gene is TRBV7-2, the J gene TRBJ2-3, with a possible D match to TRBD2 (5 bases). Germline V gene lookup returns CDR1 SGHTA and CDR2 FQGNSA. The CDR3 is 14 residues long. V lost 6 bases and J lost 3, with 13 bases in between. The CDR3 DNA sequence: TGTGCCAGCAGGGCGAGGGTTGGTACAGATACGCAGTATTTT. It codes for CASRARVGTDTQYF.

The rearrangement uses TRBV5-6 and TRBJ2-6, with D hard to call. Looked up from germline, CDR1 is SGHDT and CDR2 is YYEEEE. The CDR3 sequence is 15 residues long. V lost 0 bases and J 1 base, leaving 5 bases between the germline ends. CDR3 DNA sequence: TGTGCCAGCAGCTTGGCCGGATCTGGGGCCAACGTCCTGACTTTC. This translates into CASSLAGSGANVLTF.

The rearrangement joins TRBV9 to TRBJ2-3, with a tentative D call TRBD1 (7 bases). Germline loops: CDR1 SGDLS, CDR2 YYNGEE. V was shortened by 1 base and J by 0 bases, with 12 bases between the two germline ends. This CDR3 has 16 amino acids. The CDR3 loop reads CASSVSGGFSTDTQYF. CDR3 DNA: TGTGCCAGCAGCGTATCAGGGGGGTTTAGCACAGATACGCAGTATTTT.

V usage is TRBV9 and J usage is TRBJ1-2; a weak D match, TRBD1 (5 bases). Germline V lookup: CDR1 SGDLS, CDR2 YYNGEE. The CDR3 runs 15 residues. With 3 bases removed from V and 8 bases from J, the gap between germline ends came to 20 bases. The CDR3 is CASSEGRGFFGGYTF. CDR3 sequence (DNA): TGTGCCAGCAGCGAGGGAAGGGGCTTTTTTGGAGGCTACACCTTC.

This clone was seen a single time. The chain has TRBV15 and TRBJ2-7, with 11 bases lining up with TRBD2. The ends lost 4 bases at V and 2 bases at J; junction bases unmatched: 7. Germline V gene sequence: CDR1 LNHNV, CDR2 YYDKDF (reference sequence). CDR3 size: 16 residues. The CDR3 bases are TGTGCCACCAGCAAGCCGAGGACTAGCGGGCCCTACGAGCAGTACTTC. Protein: CATSKPRTSGPYEQYF.

This chain joins TRBV19 and TRBJ2-3; D gene ambiguous. From germline, CDR1 is LNHDA and CDR2 SQIVND (reference sequence). V was shortened by 0 bases and J by 0 bases, with 4 bases between the two germline ends. The CDR3 has 14 amino acids. CDR3 DNA: TGTGCCAGTAGTATAGACGCTAGCACAGATACGCAGTATTTT. This encodes CASSIDASTDTQYF.

This chain joins TRBV7-8 and TRBJ2-2, with no clear D. The CDR3 is 16 amino acids. From germline, CDR1 is SGHVS and CDR2 FQNEAQ. V lost 1 base, J lost 2 bases, and 11 bases lay in between. This CDR3 reads CASSLGRAFNTGELFF. CDR3 coding DNA: TGTGCCAGCAGCTTAGGCCGAGCGTTCAACACCGGGGAGCTGTTTTTT.